The source of this T cell receptor beta chain is a study of blood T cells in healthy people across ages. Notes on the study in general: Measured against age, TCR beta diversity per million T cells decreased in a roughly linear manner.

Every donor contributed ten milliliters of peripheral blood by blood draw. For the second PCR, which ran for roughly 7 to 11 cycles, a sample-barcoded 5' primer and a J-beta primer mix were used. Every sample gave at least 3 million paired-end reads containing CDR3. TCRdb passed the 5' RACE reads through MiXCR, listing each CDR3 protein once. The sample records under 2,000,000 distinct CDR3 sequences, 40% to 55% being singletons. In germline, CDR1 is LGHDT, CDR2 YNNKEL (reference sequence). The CDR3 consists of 13 residues. This clonotype showed up just a few times. What it recognizes is unknown. V gene TRBV3-1 combines with J gene TRBJ2-4; D is possibly TRBD2 (5 bases). The J call could be wrong; TRBJ2-7 is a better fit for the DNA end. The source of this sequence is a woman in her forties in good health. What was sequenced was blood. The CDR3 here is CASSQASLSEQYF. The CDR3 coding sequence is TGTGCCAGCAGCCAGGCTAGCCTCTCCGAGCAGTACTTC.